The sequence of this T cell receptor (beta chain) was determined in a study of human T cells and chemical hapten exposure. Study as a whole: Small discrepancies in pooled library volume mainly accounted for the varying TCR yields per sample.

The authors extracted total RNA from unfractionated whole blood. The study's library attached unique molecular identifiers to single cDNA molecules. TCRdb analysed the 5' RACE reads with MiXCR anew, one entry per CDR3 protein. This sample has about 81,000 distinct CDR3 sequences, with 15% found just once. Per the germline V gene, CDR1 is SQVTM and CDR2 is ANQGSEA. V was shortened by 7 bases and J by 4 bases, with 19 bases between the two germline ends. The CDR3 sequence is 14 residues long. The source is a female donor in good health. J is TRBJ2-5 and V is TRBV29-1; D possibly matches TRBD1 or TRBD2 (6 bases each). The CDR3 protein is CSGDQQGGGETQYF. The DNA for the CDR3 is TGCAGCGGCGACCAACAGGGAGGAGGAGAGACCCAGTACTTC.